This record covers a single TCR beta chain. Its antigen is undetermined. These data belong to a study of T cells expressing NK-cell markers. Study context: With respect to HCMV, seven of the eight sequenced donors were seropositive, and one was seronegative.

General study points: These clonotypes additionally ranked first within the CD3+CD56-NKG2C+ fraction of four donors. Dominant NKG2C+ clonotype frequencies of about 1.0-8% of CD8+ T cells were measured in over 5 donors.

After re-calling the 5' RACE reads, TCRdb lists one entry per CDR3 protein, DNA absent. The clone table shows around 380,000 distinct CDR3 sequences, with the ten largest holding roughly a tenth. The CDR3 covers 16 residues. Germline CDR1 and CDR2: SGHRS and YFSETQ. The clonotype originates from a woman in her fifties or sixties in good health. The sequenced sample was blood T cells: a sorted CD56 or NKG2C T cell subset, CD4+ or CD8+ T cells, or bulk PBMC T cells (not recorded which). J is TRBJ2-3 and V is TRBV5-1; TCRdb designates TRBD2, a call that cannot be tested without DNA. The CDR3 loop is CASSTGTSGNVDTQYF.